Included here is one T cell receptor beta chain sequence, with context. The time point here: newly diagnosed GD, antithyroid drugs for less than 3 months. Construction of the TCR library relied on RNA isolated from PBMCs. The sample belongs to a study of regulatory T cells in long-lasting Graves disease. CDR3 regions were amplified by Arm-PCR using iRepertoire HTBI primers to build TCR beta libraries. Using its own MiXCR run on the multiplex PCR reads, TCRdb lists one record per CDR3 protein. Among roughly 410,000 distinct CDR3 sequences listed, approximately 15% were seen once. These data also featured in a second study, about T cells in Graves' hyperthyroidism and ophthalmopathy. That work contributes: In making diagnoses, clinical symptoms, serum thyroxine and TRAb, thyroid ultrasound and orbital computed tomography were all used.

This TCR came from a woman in her forties with Graves disease. The input for sequencing was peripheral blood mononuclear cells (PBMCs), taken at new diagnosis, from a patient treated with antithyroid drugs.

CDR3 bases: TGCAGCGTCGATCTATTTGGATGGGCTTTCTTT. The encoded protein is CSVDLFGWAFF. V is TRBV29-1 and J is TRBJ1-1; D gene ambiguous. There are 11 residues in the CDR3. Trimming removed 6 bases at V and 11 bases at J, with 16 bases between. Looked up from germline, CDR1 is SQVTM and CDR2 is ANQGSEA.